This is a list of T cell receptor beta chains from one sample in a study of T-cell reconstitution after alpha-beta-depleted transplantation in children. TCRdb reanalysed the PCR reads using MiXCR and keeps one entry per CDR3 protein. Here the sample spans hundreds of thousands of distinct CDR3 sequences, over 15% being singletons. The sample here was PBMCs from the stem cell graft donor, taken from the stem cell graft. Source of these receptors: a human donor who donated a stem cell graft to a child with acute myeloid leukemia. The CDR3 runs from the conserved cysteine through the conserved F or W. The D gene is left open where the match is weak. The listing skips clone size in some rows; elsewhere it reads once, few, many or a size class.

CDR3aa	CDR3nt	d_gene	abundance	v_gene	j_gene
CASSPDGPAQYF	TGTGCCAGCAGTCCTGATGGCCCAGCCCAGTACTTC	.	few	TRBV28	TRBJ2-5
CASSLKVEDRGREPQHF	TGTGCCAGCAGCCTAAAGGTCGAAGACAGGGGGCGCGAGCCCCAGCATTTT	.	.	TRBV21-1	TRBJ1-5
CASSTAGTSGVLYQETQYF	TGTGCCAGCAGCACCGCCGGGACTAGCGGGGTGCTGTACCAAGAGACCCAGTACTTC	TRBD2	few	TRBV11-2	TRBJ2-5
CASSKGGDRNTGELFF	TGTGCCAGCAGCAAAGGGGGAGACAGGAACACCGGGGAGCTGTTTTTT	.	few	TRBV21-1	TRBJ2-2
CSGQGLFNDDEQFF	TGCAGTGGGCAGGGGTTGTTCAATGATGATGAGCAGTTCTTC	.	many	TRBV20-1	TRBJ2-1
CASSGGTGREVYEQYF	TGTGCCAGCAGCGGAGGGACGGGACGAGAAGTCTACGAGCAGTACTTC	.	.	TRBV9	TRBJ2-7
CASSMGQGGYNEQFF	TGTGCCAGCAGCATGGGACAGGGGGGATACAATGAGCAGTTCTTC	TRBD1	few	TRBV9	TRBJ2-1
CSARGAKRRGTEAFF	TGCAGTGCTAGAGGGGCGAAGAGGAGGGGTACTGAAGCTTTCTTT	.	many	TRBV20-1	TRBJ1-1
CSARDGGGSSYNEQFF	TGCAGTGCTAGAGATGGGGGGGGGAGCTCCTACAATGAGCAGTTCTTC	TRBD2	many	TRBV20-1	TRBJ2-1
CASSLGGGGASTDTQYF	TGTGCCAGCAGCTTAGGAGGCGGGGGGGCTTCGACAGATACGCAGTATTTT	TRBD2	.	TRBV7-2	TRBJ2-3
CASSQHGGTDTQYF	TGTGCCAGCAGTCAACACGGCGGGACAGATACGCAGTATTTT	.	.	TRBV28	TRBJ2-3
CASSDYRGVVNEQFF	TGCGCCAGCAGCGACTACAGGGGGGTCGTCAATGAGCAGTTCTTC	TRBD1	.	TRBV5-1	TRBJ2-1
CSVRGETQYF	TGCAGCGTGCGAGGGGAGACCCAGTACTTC	.	.	TRBV29-1	TRBJ2-5
CASSQQRGTSTDTQYF	TGTGCCAGCAGTCAACAGCGGGGGACTAGCACAGATACGCAGTATTTT	TRBD2	few	TRBV6-2/TRBV6-3	TRBJ2-3
CSARDHGTATYEQYF	TGCAGTGCTAGAGATCACGGGACAGCCACCTACGAGCAGTACTTC	TRBD1	many	TRBV20-1	TRBJ2-7
CSVHQEPAGGPTYEQYF	TGCAGCGTCCACCAGGAACCAGCGGGGGGGCCCACCTACGAGCAGTACTTC	TRBD2	few	TRBV29-1	TRBJ2-7
CASSEASWRNTEAFF	TGTGCCAGCAGTGAAGCGAGTTGGAGGAACACTGAAGCTTTCTTT	.	few	TRBV6-1	TRBJ1-1
CSARGKVGETQYF	TGCAGTGCTAGAGGGAAGGTGGGGGAGACCCAGTACTTC	.	many	TRBV20-1	TRBJ2-5
CSASNGPYDNEQFF	TGCAGTGCTTCCAACGGCCCTTACGACAATGAGCAGTTCTTC	.	many	TRBV20-1	TRBJ2-1
CASSFRLEGTSSEKLFF	TGTGCCAGCAGTTTTCGGCTGGAGGGGACGAGTAGTGAAAAACTGTTTTTT	.	few	TRBV12-3/TRBV12-4	TRBJ1-4
CSSMGAGTDTQYF	TGCAGCTCGATGGGGGCGGGGACAGATACGCAGTATTTT	.	few	TRBV29-1	TRBJ2-3
CASSLLVEGELFF	TGTGCCAGCAGCTTATTGGTTGAAGGGGAGCTGTTTTTT	.	.	TRBV7-2	TRBJ2-2
CATSRDSNRYNEQFF	TGTGCCACCAGCAGAGATTCCAACCGGTACAATGAGCAGTTCTTC	.	few	TRBV15	TRBJ2-1
CASSLIGLGTDTQYF	TGTGCCAGCAGCTTGATCGGACTGGGCACAGATACGCAGTATTTT	.	many	TRBV5-6	TRBJ2-3
CASSPGSSSYNEQFF	TGTGCCAGCAGCCCGGGGTCCAGCTCCTACAATGAGCAGTTCTTC	.	many	TRBV12-3/TRBV12-4	TRBJ2-1
CASSSFDDTAANTGELFF	TGTGCCAGCAGCTCCTTCGACGATACAGCGGCGAACACCGGGGAGCTGTTTTTT	.	few	TRBV5-6	TRBJ2-2
CASSLSKEETQYF	TGTGCCAGCAGCTTAAGCAAGGAAGAGACCCAGTACTTC	.	few	TRBV7-3	TRBJ2-5
CASRHGGGELFF	TGTGCCAGCAGACACGGTGGCGGGGAGCTGTTTTTT	.	.	TRBV6-1	TRBJ2-2
CASSFNDPGGDTQYF	TGTGCCAGCAGTTTCAACGACCCTGGGGGGGATACGCAGTATTTT	.	.	TRBV12-3/TRBV12-4	TRBJ2-3
CATEGPLYNEQFF	TGTGCCACCGAGGGCCCTTTGTACAATGAGCAGTTCTTC	.	few	TRBV15	TRBJ2-1
CASRQGRETEAFF	TGTGCCAGCAGACAGGGGCGGGAGACTGAAGCTTTCTTT	TRBD1	many	TRBV6-1	TRBJ1-1
CASSLRGRITEAFF	TGTGCCAGCAGCTTGAGGGGCCGGATCACTGAAGCTTTCTTT	.	once	TRBV5-6	TRBJ1-1
CASSRPPTYEQYF	TGTGCCAGCAGCCGTCCTCCCACCTACGAGCAGTACTTC	.	many	TRBV7-8	TRBJ2-7
CAWSVFRYWGNSPLHF	TGTGCCTGGAGTGTATTTAGGTATTGGGGGAATTCACCCCTCCACTTT	.	.	TRBV30	TRBJ1-6
CASSGQGRNYGYTF	TGTGCCAGCAGTGGACAGGGTCGAAACTATGGCTACACCTTC	TRBD1	.	TRBV12-3/TRBV12-4	TRBJ1-2
CATSSRTSGGGTDTQYF	TGTGCCACCAGCAGCCGGACTAGCGGGGGGGGCACAGATACGCAGTATTTT	TRBD2	few	TRBV15	TRBJ2-3
CASSPRGGTANYGYTF	TGTGCCAGCAGTCCCCGTGGGGGGACCGCTAACTATGGCTACACCTTC	.	.	TRBV28	TRBJ1-2
CASRSLGNTGELFF	TGTGCCAGCAGGTCCTTAGGGAACACCGGGGAGCTGTTTTTT	.	few	TRBV7-9	TRBJ2-2
CASSLYESTDTQYF	TGTGCCAGCAGTTTATACGAAAGCACAGATACGCAGTATTTT	.	few	TRBV27	TRBJ2-3
CASSGVEGAFF	TGCGCCAGCAGCGGGGTAGAAGGAGCTTTCTTT	.	few	TRBV5-1	TRBJ1-1
CASSFNSQGQETQYF	TGTGCCAGCAGTTTCAATTCTCAGGGCCAAGAGACCCAGTACTTC	.	many	TRBV6-5	TRBJ2-5
CSVRLPGQGANYGYTF	TGCAGCGTTCGGCTGCCGGGACAGGGGGCTAACTATGGCTACACCTTC	TRBD1	few	TRBV29-1	TRBJ1-2
CASSLRRDEAFF	TGCGCCAGCAGCTTGCGGAGGGACGAAGCTTTCTTT	.	many	TRBV5-1	TRBJ1-1
CASSRNTQETQYF	TGTGCCAGCAGTCGAAATACTCAAGAGACCCAGTACTTC	.	.	TRBV25-1	TRBJ2-5
CASSQDPTTTLGNTEAFF	TGTGCCAGCAGCCAAGATCCGACAACGACGTTAGGGAACACTGAAGCTTTCTTT	.	few	TRBV14	TRBJ1-1
CASSADAQGYNEQFF	TGTGCCAGCAGTGCCGATGCTCAGGGGTACAATGAGCAGTTCTTC	.	many	TRBV12-3/TRBV12-4	TRBJ2-1
CSARERGSNYGYTF	TGCAGTGCTAGAGAACGGGGTTCTAACTATGGCTACACCTTC	.	many	TRBV20-1	TRBJ1-2
CASSFRQTAYEQYF	TGTGCCAGCAGCTTTCGGCAGACAGCCTACGAGCAGTACTTC	.	.	TRBV7-2	TRBJ2-7
CASSLASITRDTQYF	TGTGCCAGCAGCTTAGCCTCAATTACGCGGGATACGCAGTATTTT	.	.	TRBV7-2	TRBJ2-3